Below are 19 T cell receptor beta chains sequenced from a single sample in a study of T cell changes during pregnancy in multiple sclerosis. The repertoire was sequenced with immunoSEQ multiplex PCR; TCRdb's copy has only in-frame clones and lacks some. The sample contains approximately 90,000 clones, around 94% of which appear only once. The sample here was peripheral blood, taken in the third trimester of pregnancy. These TCRs come from a female donor with multiple sclerosis, enrolled in a pregnancy study.

The J gene is TRBJ1-1, the V gene TRBV28; 7 bases agree with TRBD1. The ends lost 2 bases at V and 5 bases at J; junction bases unmatched: 2. Looked up from germline, CDR1 is MDHEN and CDR2 is SYDVKM. CDR3 length equals 13 residues. CDR3 protein: CASSLRGPTEAFF. For the CDR3, the DNA is TGTGCCAGCAGTTTAAGGGGGCCTACTGAAGCTTTCTTT. Variable domain in full (rest from reference TRBV28 and TRBJ1-1): DVKVTQSSRYLVKRTGEKVFLECVQDMDHENMFWYRQDPGLGLRLIYFSYDVKMKEKGDIPEGYSVSREKKERFSLILESASTNQTSMYLCASSLRGPTEAFFGQGTRLTVV.

The chain combines TRBV9 with TRBJ2-1; D not certain. Trimming stripped 4 bases from V and 1 base from J, with 6 bases between. Germline CDR1 SGDLS, CDR2 YYNGEE. This CDR3 has 13 amino acids. CDR3 bases: TGTGCCAGCAGCCTAAAATCCTACAATGAGCAGTTCTTC. Its protein product is CASSLKSYNEQFF.

The rearrangement links TRBV7-7 to TRBJ2-5; 10 nucleotides match TRBD1. The V and J ends lost 4 bases and 5 bases, in that order; junction bases with no gene match: 4. Germline V gene sequence: CDR1 SSHAT, CDR2 FNYEAQ (reference sequence). The CDR3 runs 14 residues. CDR3: CASSSTGGIETQYF. CDR3 sequence (DNA): TGTGCCAGCAGCTCGACAGGGGGCATTGAGACCCAGTACTTC.

The CDR3 region is CASSYGTGQTYEQYF. The DNA for the CDR3 is TGTGCCAGCAGCTACGGCACAGGGCAAACCTACGAGCAGTACTTC. This rearrangement joins TRBV7-9 to TRBJ2-7; tentatively, D is TRBD1 (6 bases). This CDR3 spans 15 amino acids. Trimming stripped 4 bases from V and 2 bases from J, with 15 bases between. CDR1 and CDR2 (germline): SEHNR, FQNEAQ (reference sequence).

The chain recombines TRBV12-5 with TRBJ2-3; 8 bases are shared with TRBD1. The J segment lost 3 bases and the V segment lost 5 bases, leaving 4 bases of the junction unmatched. The CDR3 length is 14 residues. The V gene's germline CDR1 is LGHNT and CDR2 FRNRAP. As DNA, the CDR3 is TGTGCTAGTGGTCAGGGGGCGGGGACAGATACGCAGTATTTT. Translating it yields CASGQGAGTDTQYF.

The V call is TRBV18, the J call TRBJ1-5; a possible D gene is TRBD1 (5 bases). This CDR3 contains 14 residues. Trimming cost V 2 bases and J 2 bases, with 7 bases left between them. Per the germline V gene, CDR1 is KGHSH and CDR2 is LQKENI. The CDR3 sequence: CASSPSGRNQPQHF. The DNA of the CDR3 is TGTGCCAGCTCACCATCAGGGCGCAATCAGCCCCAGCATTTT. The variable domain in full, completed from reference TRBV18 and TRBJ1-5, reads NAGVMQNPRHLVRRRGQEARLRCSPMKGHSHVYWYRQLPEEGLKFMVYLQKENIIDESGMPKERFSAEFPKEGPSILRIQQVVRGDSAAYFCASSPSGRNQPQHFGDGTRLSIL.

V is TRBV30 and J is TRBJ2-3, with D perhaps TRBD2 (6 bases). In germline, CDR1 is GTSNPN, CDR2 SVGIG (reference sequence). The CDR3 totals 14 residues. Trimming left V 3 bases short and J 5 bases short, with 15 bases between. Here the CDR3 reads CAWRGVGGKDTQYF. CDR3 in DNA: TGTGCCTGGAGAGGGGTTGGCGGGAAAGATACGCAGTATTTT.

The chain is built from TRBV30 and TRBJ2-6; 8 nucleotides match TRBD1. Germline assignment: CDR1 GTSNPN and CDR2 SVGIG (reference sequence). The CDR3 length is 16 residues. Trimming at V came to 1 base and at J to 0 bases, leaving 2 bases not matched to a gene. CDR3: CAWSATGGSGANVLTF. DNA for the CDR3: TGTGCCTGGAGTGCTACAGGGGGCTCTGGGGCCAACGTCCTGACTTTC.

V gene TRBV19 combines with J gene TRBJ2-7; 7 bases map to TRBD1. The trim removed 5 bases at V and 2 bases at J, leaving 6 bases unmatched. This CDR3 comprises 14 residues. Germline-derived CDR1 and CDR2 are LNHDA and SQIVND (reference sequence). The CDR3 region has the DNA TGTGCCAGTAGTCTAGGGACAGCCGCCTACGAGCAGTACTTC. This codes for CASSLGTAAYEQYF.

The CDR3 here is CASSERANTGELFF. CDR3 nucleotides: TGTGCCAGCAGCGAACGCGCGAACACCGGGGAGCTGTTTTTT. The V and J genes are TRBV9 and TRBJ2-2, with D hard to call. Germline V gene lookup returns CDR1 SGDLS and CDR2 YYNGEE. Trimming shortened V by 3 bases and J by 0 bases, and 6 bases separated the two germline ends. The CDR3 spans 14 residues.

The V gene is TRBV30, the J gene TRBJ1-2, with TRBD1 as a possible D gene (5 bases). Per germline, CDR1 GTSNPN and CDR2 SVGIG (reference sequence). Trimming removed 4 bases from V and 4 bases from J, with 13 bases in between. This CDR3 contains 13 residues. DNA for the CDR3: TGTGCCTGGATGGGGCAGGAAACCTATGGCTACACCTTC. It yields the protein CAWMGQETYGYTF.

The J gene is TRBJ2-2, the V gene TRBV27; a weak D match, TRBD2 (5 bases). Trimming pared 2 bases from V and 2 bases from J, leaving 9 bases between. CDR1 is MNHEY and CDR2 is SMNVEV in the germline V gene (reference sequence). CDR3 length: 15 amino acids. CDR3 DNA sequence: TGTGCCAGCAGTTTAGAGGGTCTCAACACCGGGGAGCTGTTTTTT. Encoded protein: CASSLEGLNTGELFF.

J is TRBJ1-1 and V is TRBV10-2, with 9 bases lining up with TRBD1. Germline CDR1 and CDR2: WSHSY and SAAADI. The CDR3 extends over 12 amino acids. The V and J ends lost 2 bases and 10 bases, in that order; junction bases with no gene match: 2. This CDR3 is CASSETGGLAFF. CDR3 coding DNA: TGCGCCAGCAGTGAGACAGGGGGCTTAGCTTTCTTT.

This rearrangement joins TRBV6-1 to TRBJ1-1; 7 bases line up with TRBD1. V was clipped by 4 bases and J by 3 bases; unmatched bases: 8. This CDR3 is 15 amino acids long. Germline values: CDR1 MNHNS, CDR2 SASEGT. The chain's CDR3 is CASSAGWTGYTEAFF. The CDR3 DNA reads TGTGCCAGCAGTGCCGGGTGGACAGGCTACACTGAAGCTTTCTTT.

The chain uses TRBV6-5 and TRBJ1-4, with 7 bases fitting TRBD1. J lost 7 bases, V lost 3 bases, and 8 bases had no gene match. CDR1 and CDR2 from the germline V gene are MNHEY and SVGAGI. CDR3 length equals 15 residues. CDR3 residues: CASSYRRQGTEKLFF. Here the CDR3 DNA reads TGTGCCAGCAGTTATAGACGACAGGGAACTGAAAAACTGTTTTTT.

This rearrangement joins TRBV6-5 to TRBJ1-2; D remains unclear. Germline assignment: CDR1 MNHEY and CDR2 SVGAGI. V lost 0 bases and J 2 bases, leaving 10 bases between the germline ends. This CDR3 is 15 amino acids long. The CDR3 region has the DNA TGTGCCAGCAGTTACTCGAGGGCAGACAACTATGGCTACACCTTC. Translation gives CASSYSRADNYGYTF.

This chain links TRBV29-1 with TRBJ2-1; 8 bases line up with TRBD1. CDR1 is SQVTM and CDR2 is ANQGSEA in the germline V gene. Trimming cost V 6 bases and J 6 bases; bases outside gene matches: 10. The CDR3 is 14 residues long. The CDR3 nucleotides read TGCAGCGTAGACCCAGGGGGCGTGAGCAATGAGCAGTTCTTC. Amino acid sequence: CSVDPGGVSNEQFF.

This clone has only one observation. The chain uses TRBV5-6 and TRBJ2-7, with TRBD1 matching over 11 bases. Trimming cost V 2 bases and J 5 bases; bases outside gene matches: 6. Germline V CDR1 and CDR2: SGHDT, YYEEEE. The CDR3 contains 15 residues. CDR3 loop: CASSFRDRGGNEQYF. CDR3 DNA: TGTGCCAGCAGCTTCCGGGACAGGGGGGGTAACGAGCAGTACTTC.

V is TRBV5-5 and J is TRBJ2-7, with TRBD1 as a possible D gene (5 bases). Germline-derived CDR1 and CDR2 are SGHKS and YYEKEE (reference sequence). The CDR3 covers 13 residues. V lost 2 bases, J lost 5 bases, and 11 bases lay in between. Written as DNA, the CDR3 is TGTGCCAGCAGCTTATATTCAGGGAACGAGCAGTACTTC. Translation: CASSLYSGNEQYF.